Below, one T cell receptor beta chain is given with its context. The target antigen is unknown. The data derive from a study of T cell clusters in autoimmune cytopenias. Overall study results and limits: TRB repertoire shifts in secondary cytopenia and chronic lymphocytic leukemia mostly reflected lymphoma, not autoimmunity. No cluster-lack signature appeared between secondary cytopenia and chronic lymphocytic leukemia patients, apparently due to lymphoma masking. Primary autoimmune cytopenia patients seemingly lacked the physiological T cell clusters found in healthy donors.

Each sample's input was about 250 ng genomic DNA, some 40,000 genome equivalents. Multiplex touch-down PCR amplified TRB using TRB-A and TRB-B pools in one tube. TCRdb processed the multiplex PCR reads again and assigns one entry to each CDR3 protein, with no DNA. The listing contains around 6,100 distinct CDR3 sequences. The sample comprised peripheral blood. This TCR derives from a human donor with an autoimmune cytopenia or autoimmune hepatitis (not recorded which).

The CDR3 here is CASSDSSGGANEQFF. V usage is TRBV6-4 and J usage is TRBJ2-1; the D call from TCRdb, TRBD2, cannot be confirmed without DNA. This CDR3 has 15 residues. Germline-derived CDR1 and CDR2 are MRHNA and SNTAGT.